This T cell receptor beta chain emerged from a study of blood T cells in healthy people across ages (dated by TCRdb to between 2014 and 2016). General notes on the study: Template switching captured roughly one uniquely barcoded TCR beta cDNA molecule per two T cells in model experiments. Using the same blood draw, the study looked at two additional independent replicas of 1 million unique cDNA reads for two donors, one aged 18 to 30 and the other aged 80 or older. To avoid experimental bias, donors of different ages were distributed randomly across sequencing lanes. Four age groups were formed from the donors: young (average 16 years), middle-aged (approximately 40), aged (roughly 58) and long-lived (about 80). Age-related changes in TCR beta repertoire diversity were measured in the study by deep sequencing normalized with unique cDNA molecular identifiers. Study-level results and caveats: As age increased, observed TCR beta diversity per million T cells dropped in a roughly linear way, and a significant reduction was already evident by age 40. The CMV infection status of donors was not known, potentially confounding age-related changes in expanded clonotypes. Compared with the aged group, the long-lived group had more naive CD4+ T cells, fewer expanded clones and increased TCR diversity, suggesting age selection. The percentage of naive T cells measured by flow cytometry correlated strongly with observed TCR beta diversity. Since profiling was done on bulk unsorted PBMCs, naive and antigen-experienced compartments could not be conclusively compared. Total diversity estimates from one million sequenced T cells were considered lower bounds and underestimates.

Libraries came from 5' RACE. Sequencing relied on an Illumina HiSeq 2500. A second PCR of about 6 to 12 cycles was run with a J-beta primer mix and a sample-barcoded 5' primer. A unique molecular identifier was introduced onto each TCR beta cDNA molecule by a template-switch 5' adaptor carrying 12 random nucleotides. Each sample yielded at least 3 million CDR3-containing paired-end reads. All of the RNA was converted into first-strand cDNA using the Mint cDNA synthesis kit, with a TRBC-specific oligonucleotide serving as the primer. Following uracil-DNA glycosylase treatment, all cDNA underwent a first 18-cycle PCR with the universal primers M1SS and BC2_uni_R. The paper's processing steps were these. Normalization of each sample was performed by random selection of 1 million high-quality reads, each carrying a distinct molecular identifier. Instead of being binned into consensus sequences, reads that shared molecular identifiers were thrown out. MiTCR, run with a Q25 quality threshold and the strictest error-elimination algorithm, handled CDR3 identification, clonotype clustering and error correction. A nonparametric unseen species model with Euler transformation was used to estimate a lower bound on total TCR beta diversity. TCRdb took the public reads, trimmed them with fastp at Q25, ran MiXCR for clone calling and kept in-frame beta chains. Each CDR3 protein appears once, grouped with its most common genes and DNA. The authors' filters were not applied to this entry. The sample table contains roughly 680,000 distinct CDR3 sequences; only one count was recorded for about 51% of them. The ten most abundant clones make up about 13% of the sample.

Regarding this clonotype: The specificity of this receptor is unknown. Base qualities are not at hand, and no much larger clone is one base apart.

Donors were 39 systemically healthy Caucasian individuals from Russia aged roughly 6 to 90 years. Each donor gave 8 to 10 milliliters of peripheral blood, drawn into EDTA-treated Vacutainer tubes. Ficoll-Paque density-gradient centrifugation was used to isolate PBMCs, with at least 6 million obtained per sample. Trizol reagent was used to extract total RNA from the PBMCs, yielding at least 5.5 micrograms per sample. For every donor, an aliquot of PBMCs went through flow cytometry to measure the percentages of naive CD45RAhigh/CD27high T cells. Including cysteine and phenylalanine, the CDR3 has 13 amino acids. The retained sequence is limited to the CDR3, 39 bases, with the frame set at the first base.

This receptor chain uses TRBV12-3 or TRBV12-4 and TRBJ1-1; no D gene can be assigned with confidence. This sequence was found in an elderly woman in good health. Sequenced sample: blood. The DNA reads as follows: TGTCCCATATCCGGGTCCGGGCGTCGTGAAGCTTTCTTT. Its protein is CPISGSGRREAFF.